These 21 T cell receptor beta chains were sequenced from one sample in a study of blood T cell repertoires in COVID-19. TCRdb's copy holds only in-frame clones and misses some; the assay was immunoSEQ multiplex PCR. The sample consists of roughly 70,000 clones, 78% of them appearing once. Material: peripheral blood. The receptors were sampled from a human donor in a cohort sampled during active COVID-19.

This chain links TRBV5-1 with TRBJ2-2; TRBD2 might be the D (5 bases). V gave up 2 bases and J gave up 2 bases, with 13 bases separating them. The CDR3 contains 16 residues. The germline V gene has CDR1 SGHRS and CDR2 YFSETQ. The CDR3 here is CASSFGVRRNTGELFF. CDR3 nucleotides: TGCGCCAGCAGCTTCGGGGTGCGAAGAAACACCGGGGAGCTGTTTTTT.

In this sample, this clone turned up a few times. The V call is TRBV10-2, the J call TRBJ2-3; tentatively, D is TRBD2 (6 bases). Germline V gives CDR1 WSHSY, CDR2 SAAADI. The CDR3 sequence is 15 residues long. V was trimmed by 8 bases and J by 1 base, leaving 16 bases between them. CDR3 bases: TGCGCCAGCCAACCGACTAGGTTCGGCACAGATACGCAGTATTTT. This sequence encodes CASQPTRFGTDTQYF.

The chain combines TRBV6-2 or TRBV6-3 with TRBJ1-2; TRBD1 might be the D (6 bases). This CDR3 is 15 amino acids long. V dropped 7 bases and J dropped 6 bases, with 21 bases sitting between them. Germline CDR1 is MNHEY and CDR2 is SVGEGT. The CDR3 reads CASIYSGARGNGYTF. CDR3 bases: TGTGCCAGCATCTACTCGGGGGCGAGGGGGAATGGCTACACCTTC.

This clone showed up just once. The chain joins TRBV6-5 to TRBJ2-7; perhaps TRBD2 as D (6 bases). The germline V gene encodes CDR1 MNHEY and CDR2 SVGAGI. The CDR3 runs to 13 residues. Trimming cost V 8 bases and J 3 bases, with 14 bases left between them. The CDR3 bases are TGTGCCAGCGGACTATTGACTAGCTACGAGCAGTACTTC. Amino acid sequence: CASGLLTSYEQYF.

The chain recombines TRBV3-1 (or the pseudogene TRBV3-2) with TRBJ2-7; 9 bases are a match to TRBD2. Germline V gives CDR1 LGHDT, CDR2 YNNKEL (reference sequence). V was clipped by 1 base and J by 4 bases; unmatched bases: 8. This CDR3 has 16 residues. The CDR3 DNA is TGTGCCAGCAGCCAAGTGGTAGCGGGAGAAGGGTACGAGCAGTACTTC. Encoded protein: CASSQVVAGEGYEQYF.

The chain uses TRBV18 and TRBJ2-6; 7 positions match TRBD1. The length of the CDR3 is 16 residues. The V gene end was trimmed by 3 bases and the J gene end by 1 base; junction bases not matched to a gene: 3. The V gene's germline CDR1 is KGHSH and CDR2 LQKENI. In DNA, the CDR3 is TGTGCCAGCTCACCCACAGGGGAATCTGGGGCCAACGTCCTGACTTTC. Translated: CASSPTGESGANVLTF.

This chain connects TRBV18 to TRBJ2-5, with 9 bases identical to TRBD1. This CDR3 has 15 amino acids. Germline loops: CDR1 KGHSH, CDR2 LQKENI. Losses at the gene ends were 3 bases for V and 1 base for J; bases not matched to a gene: 3. CDR3 DNA sequence: TGTGCCAGCTCACCCGGGACAGGGACCCAAGAGACCCAGTACTTC. Translated: CASSPGTGTQETQYF.

The V and J genes are TRBV27 and TRBJ1-1; D may be TRBD1 (5 bases). Germline values: CDR1 MNHEY, CDR2 SMNVEV (reference sequence). The CDR3 runs 16 residues. The V gene lost 0 bases and the J gene lost 4 bases, with 15 bases spanning the gap. CDR3 protein: CASSLSPKGKGTEAFF. The CDR3, as DNA: TGTGCCAGCAGTTTATCGCCGAAGGGGAAAGGCACTGAAGCTTTCTTT.

CDR3 amino acids: CASSQGQNNGKLFF. As DNA, the CDR3 is TGCGCCAGCAGCCAAGGACAGAACAACGGAAAACTGTTTTTT. The chain uses TRBV4-1 and TRBJ1-4; TRBD1 is a possible D gene (5 bases). Between the trimmed V and J ends, which lost 1 base and 10 bases, there was a span of 13 bases. CDR3 length equals 14 residues. The germline V gene encodes CDR1 MGHRA and CDR2 YSYEKL.

By share, this clone ranks as medium-sized. The V gene is TRBV6-2 or TRBV6-3, the J gene TRBJ1-5; maybe TRBD1 (6 bases). There are 18 residues in the CDR3. V was clipped by 1 base and J by 0 bases, with 16 bases between them. Germline values: CDR1 MNHEY, CDR2 SVGEGT. CDR3 nucleotides: TGTGCCAGCAGTTACTTATCCGGGGGGCCTTATAGCAATCAGCCCCAGCATTTT. It is translated as CASSYLSGGPYSNQPQHF.

This clone was found a few times. The chain recombines TRBV2 with TRBJ2-7; D is possibly TRBD2 (7 bases). CDR1 and CDR2 (germline): SNHLY, FYNNEI. V shed 2 bases and J shed 1 base, with 18 bases lying between them. The CDR3 is 17 residues long. The CDR3 protein is CASSEIGAGATSYEQYF. As DNA, the CDR3 is TGTGCCAGCAGTGAAATTGGGGCGGGGGCGACATCCTACGAGCAGTACTTC.

Comments on this clone: At one boundary the junction diverges from the germline segment, which might be a read error. J is TRBJ2-7 and V is TRBV3-1 (or the pseudogene TRBV3-2); 9 bases are a match to TRBD2. Germline V gives CDR1 LGHDT, CDR2 YNNKEL (reference sequence). The CDR3 sequence is 14 residues long. CDR3 nucleotide sequence: TGTGCCAGCAGCCAAGACCTCCGGTTAGCGGGAGTAGAGTTC. Protein sequence: CASSQDLRLAGVEF.

This clone was observed once. The chain links TRBV7-2 to TRBJ2-7; possible D gene TRBD2, 6 bases. The V gene's germline CDR1 is SGHTA and CDR2 FQGNSA. Trimming removed 5 bases at V and 3 bases at J, with 11 bases between. This CDR3 comprises 13 residues. This CDR3 is CASSITTSYEQYF. CDR3 bases: TGTGCCAGCAGCATAACGACTAGCTACGAGCAGTACTTC.

V usage is TRBV3-1 (or the pseudogene TRBV3-2) and J usage is TRBJ2-6; no reliable D call. Trimming took 6 bases from V and 0 from J, leaving 15 bases between them. CDR1 LGHDT and CDR2 YNNKEL come from the germline V gene (reference sequence). There are 17 residues in the CDR3. The CDR3 protein is CASSRAHLSSGANVLTF. The CDR3 nucleotides are TGTGCCAGCAGTCGTGCCCACCTGAGCTCTGGGGCCAACGTCCTGACTTTC.

The chain links TRBV19 to TRBJ2-1; D is undetermined. V was cut by 6 bases and J by 0 bases, with 12 bases left in between. Germline CDR1 is LNHDA and CDR2 is SQIVND (reference sequence). The CDR3 contains 15 residues. DNA for the CDR3: TGTGCCAGTAGCGTACTACTCAGCTCCTACAATGAGCAGTTCTTC. Translation gives CASSVLLSSYNEQFF.

The chain has TRBV19 and TRBJ1-6; 9 bases are a match to TRBD1. CDR1 and CDR2 from the germline V gene are LNHDA and SQIVND (reference sequence). The CDR3 spans 16 residues. The trim removed 5 bases at V and 6 bases at J, leaving 8 bases unmatched. The CDR3 DNA is TGTGCCAGTAGTTCCTCCGGGACAGGGTTTAATTCACCCCTCCACTTT. Its protein product is CASSSSGTGFNSPLHF.

The chain has TRBV28 and TRBJ2-7; 12 positions agree with TRBD2. The CDR3 runs 17 residues. Germline-derived CDR1 and CDR2 are MDHEN and SYDVKM. V lost 7 bases to trimming and J lost 2 bases; unmatched junction nucleotides: 12. CDR3 in amino acids: CASTPLAGGLRAYEQYF. The CDR3, as DNA: TGTGCCAGCACCCCACTAGCGGGAGGCCTGAGGGCCTACGAGCAGTACTTC. The full variable domain, its missing parts supplied by reference TRBV28 and TRBJ2-7, is DVKVTQSSRYLVKRTGEKVFLECVQDMDHENMFWYRQDPGLGLRLIYFSYDVKMKEKGDIPEGYSVSREKKERFSLILESASTNQTSMYLCASTPLAGGLRAYEQYFGPGTRLTVT.

This clone appeared a single time. For the CDR3, the DNA is TGTGCCAGCAGCAAGAACTGTAACTCTGAAGCTTTCTTT. It yields the protein CASSKNCNSEAFF. V gene TRBV21-1 combines with J gene TRBJ1-1. TRBV21-1 is described as a pseudogene. This CDR3 region has 13 residues.

The chain recombines TRBV3-1 (or the pseudogene TRBV3-2) with TRBJ2-7; a weak D match, TRBD1 (5 bases). The V gene lost 1 base and the J gene lost 3 bases, with 22 bases spanning the gap. This CDR3 contains 18 residues. From germline, CDR1 is LGHDT and CDR2 YNNKEL (reference sequence). The CDR3 DNA follows: TGTGCCAGCAGCCAAGCCGTTTTACAGGTGGATGGGCTCTACGAGCAGTACTTC. It is translated as CASSQAVLQVDGLYEQYF.

V and J are TRBV5-1 and TRBJ2-3; D may be TRBD2 (6 bases). The CDR3 runs to 15 residues. The V end lost 6 bases, the J end lost 0 bases, and 14 bases lay between the germline ends. Germline V gene data show CDR1 as SGHRS and CDR2 as YFSETQ. In DNA form, the CDR3 reads TGCGCCAGCACCTCGGGGGACTCAAGCACAGATACGCAGTATTTT. It encodes CASTSGDSSTDTQYF.

V is TRBV24-1 and J is TRBJ2-2; TRBD1 aligns across 7 bases. CDR3 length equals 13 residues. Germline CDR1 is KGHDR and CDR2 is SFDVKD. V dropped 9 bases and J dropped 6; count of bases not matched to a gene: 6. CDR3: CATRSGQSGELFF. The CDR3 DNA reads as TGTGCCACCCGATCGGGACAGTCCGGGGAGCTGTTTTTT.